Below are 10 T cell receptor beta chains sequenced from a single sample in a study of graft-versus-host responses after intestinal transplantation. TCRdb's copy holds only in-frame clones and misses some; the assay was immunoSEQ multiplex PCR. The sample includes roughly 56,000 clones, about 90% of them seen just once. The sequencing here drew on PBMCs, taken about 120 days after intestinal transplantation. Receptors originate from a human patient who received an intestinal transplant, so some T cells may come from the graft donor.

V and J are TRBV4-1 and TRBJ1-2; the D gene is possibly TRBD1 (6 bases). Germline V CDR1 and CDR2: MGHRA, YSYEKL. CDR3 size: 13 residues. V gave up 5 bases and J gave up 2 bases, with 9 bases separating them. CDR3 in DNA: TGCGCCAGCAGCTTAGGGGGGAACTATGGCTACACCTTC. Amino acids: CASSLGGNYGYTF.

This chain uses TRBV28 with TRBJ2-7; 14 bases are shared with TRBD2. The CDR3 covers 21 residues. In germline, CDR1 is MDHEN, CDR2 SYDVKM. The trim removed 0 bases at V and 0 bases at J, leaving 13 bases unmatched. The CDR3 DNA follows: TGTGCCAGCAGTTTATGCGTGGGGAGACTAGCGGGAGGGCCTTTCTCCTACGAGCAGTACTTC. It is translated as CASSLCVGRLAGGPFSYEQYF.

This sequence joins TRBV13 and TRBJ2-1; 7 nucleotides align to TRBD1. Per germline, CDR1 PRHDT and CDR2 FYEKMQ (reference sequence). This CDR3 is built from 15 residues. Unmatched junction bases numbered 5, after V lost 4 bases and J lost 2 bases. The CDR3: CASSSAGTAYNEQFF. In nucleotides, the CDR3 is TGTGCCAGCAGCTCTGCCGGGACAGCCTACAATGAGCAGTTCTTC.

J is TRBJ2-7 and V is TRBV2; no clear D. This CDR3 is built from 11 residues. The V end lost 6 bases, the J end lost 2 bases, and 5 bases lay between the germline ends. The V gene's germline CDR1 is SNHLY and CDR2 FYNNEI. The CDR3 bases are TGTGCCAGCAGCGATGCCTACGAGCAGTACTTC. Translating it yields CASSDAYEQYF.

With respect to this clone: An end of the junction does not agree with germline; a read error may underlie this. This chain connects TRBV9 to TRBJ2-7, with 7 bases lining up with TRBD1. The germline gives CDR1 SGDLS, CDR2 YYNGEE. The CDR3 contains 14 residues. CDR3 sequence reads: CASSPGQVFYERYF. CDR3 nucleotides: TGTGCCAGCAGCCCTGGACAGGTGTTCTACGAGCGGTACTTC.

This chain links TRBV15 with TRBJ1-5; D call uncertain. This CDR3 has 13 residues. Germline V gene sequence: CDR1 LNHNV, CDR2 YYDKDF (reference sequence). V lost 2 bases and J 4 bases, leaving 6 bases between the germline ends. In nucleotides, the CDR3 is TGTGCCACCAGCAGATCCCCGAATCAGCCCCAGCATTTT. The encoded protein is CATSRSPNQPQHF. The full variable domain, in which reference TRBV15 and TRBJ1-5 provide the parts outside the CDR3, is DAMVIQNPRYQVTQFGKPVTLSCSQTLNHNVMYWYQQKSSQAPKLLFHYYDKDFNNEADTPDNFQSRRPNTSFCFLDIRSPGLGDTAMYLCATSRSPNQPQHFGDGTRLSIL.

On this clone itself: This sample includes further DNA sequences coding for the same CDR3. The CDR3 nucleotides read TGTGCCAGCAGTTACGGGCCGAACACTGAAGCTTTCTTT. It yields the protein CASSYGPNTEAFF. This chain connects TRBV6-5 to TRBJ1-1; D unresolved. From germline, CDR1 is MNHEY and CDR2 SVGAGI. V lost 2 bases and J 1 base, leaving 5 bases between the germline ends. The CDR3 spans 13 residues.

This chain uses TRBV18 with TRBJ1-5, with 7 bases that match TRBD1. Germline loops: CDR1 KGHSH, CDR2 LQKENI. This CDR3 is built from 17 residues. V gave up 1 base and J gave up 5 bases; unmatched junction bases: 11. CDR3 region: CASSPLRGPTGDQPQHF. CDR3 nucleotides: TGTGCCAGCTCACCACTGAGGGGGCCTACCGGCGATCAGCCCCAGCATTTT.

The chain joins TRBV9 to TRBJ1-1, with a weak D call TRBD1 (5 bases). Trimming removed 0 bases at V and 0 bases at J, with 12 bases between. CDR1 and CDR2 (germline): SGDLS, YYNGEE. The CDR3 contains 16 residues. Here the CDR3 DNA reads TGTGCCAGCAGCGTAGAAGGGGATCTCCTGAACACTGAAGCTTTCTTT. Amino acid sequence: CASSVEGDLLNTEAFF.

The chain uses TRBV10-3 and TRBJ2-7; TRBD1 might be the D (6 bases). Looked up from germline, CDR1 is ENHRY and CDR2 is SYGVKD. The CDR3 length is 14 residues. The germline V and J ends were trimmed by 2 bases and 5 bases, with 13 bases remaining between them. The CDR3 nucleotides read TGTGCCATCAGTGAGGAGGGGGAAGGGGACGAGCAGTACTTC. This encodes CAISEEGEGDEQYF.